A single sample gave rise to the 14 T cell receptor beta chains below, sequenced in a study of blood T cell repertoires in COVID-19. Libraries were prepared by immunoSEQ multiplex PCR; TCRdb keeps only in-frame clonotypes and omits some of them. The table lists over 350,000 clones, about 86% of them singletons. The material sequenced was PBMCs or T cells enriched from blood (not recorded which). All receptors come from a woman aged 50 to 65 who had recovered from COVID-19.

This clone was counted only a few times. The gene calls are TRBV14 and TRBJ1-6; D may be TRBD1 (5 bases). The CDR3 runs to 17 residues. Germline V gene lookup returns CDR1 SGHDN and CDR2 FVKESK. Between the trimmed V and J ends, which lost 4 bases and 5 bases, there was a span of 18 bases. The CDR3 loop is CASSRLTATKDNSPLHF. Written as DNA, the CDR3 is TGTGCCAGCAGCCGACTGACAGCGACGAAAGATAATTCACCCCTCCACTTT.

A few counts support this clone. In nucleotides, the CDR3 is TGTGCCAGCAGCCTCGGACAGGGGATTCGCTACACCTTC. Protein: CASSLGQGIRYTF. The rearrangement links TRBV5-8 to TRBJ1-2; 9 bases fit TRBD1. Germline V gene lookup returns CDR1 SGHTS and CDR2 YDEGEE. CDR3 length equals 13 residues. V shed 4 bases, J shed 9 bases, and the junction held 7 bases outside the gene matches.

Here the CDR3 reads CASSLRDSSGNTIYF. CDR3 nucleotide sequence: TGCGCCAGCAGCCTCAGGGACAGCTCTGGAAACACCATATATTTT. The chain carries TRBV4-1 and TRBJ1-3; the match to TRBD1 covers 7 bases. J lost 0 bases, V lost 4 bases, and 3 bases had no gene match. Germline V lookup: CDR1 MGHRA, CDR2 YSYEKL. CDR3 length equals 15 residues.

In its sample, this clone was seen once. This rearrangement joins TRBV18 to TRBJ1-2, with unresolved D. V lost 3 bases and J lost 8, with 7 bases in between. This CDR3 has 11 residues. Germline CDR1 reads KGHSH; CDR2 reads LQKENI. CDR3 sequence: CASSPYSGYTF. CDR3 DNA sequence: TGTGCCAGCTCACCTTATTCCGGCTACACCTTC.

The chain is built from TRBV10-3 and TRBJ1-2; no firm D call. V shed 3 bases and J shed 2 bases, with 7 bases lying between them. The CDR3 has 13 amino acids. Germline assignment: CDR1 ENHRY and CDR2 SYGVKD. Here the CDR3 reads CAISEAGNYGYTF. The CDR3 DNA is TGTGCCATCAGTGAAGCAGGAAACTATGGCTACACCTTC.

This clone has just one count. This sequence joins TRBV4-3 and TRBJ2-6, with D possibly matching TRBD1 (6 bases). This CDR3 region has 17 residues. V shed 3 bases and J shed 0 bases, with 12 bases lying between them. Germline loops: CDR1 LGHNA, CDR2 YSLEER. Here the CDR3 DNA reads TGCGCCAGCAGCCACGCCCGAGGGGGCTCTGGGGCCAACGTCCTGACTTTC. Translation gives CASSHARGGSGANVLTF.

As regards this clone: This sample includes further DNA sequences coding for the same CDR3. The V and J genes are TRBV28 and TRBJ1-2, with D maybe TRBD1 (5 bases). V was pared by 8 bases and J by 4 bases, with 14 bases between. Per germline, CDR1 MDHEN and CDR2 SYDVKM. The CDR3 totals 13 residues. The CDR3 DNA sequence: TGTGCCAGCTCCCCTACAGGTGGCTATGGCTACACCTTC. Its translation: CASSPTGGYGYTF.

This chain uses TRBV27 with TRBJ2-1; 8 positions match TRBD2. The J segment lost 8 bases and the V segment lost 7 bases, leaving 13 bases of the junction unmatched. The CDR3 length is 15 residues. CDR1 and CDR2 (germline): MNHEY, SMNVEV (reference sequence). CDR3 DNA sequence: TGTGCCAGCAATTCGGGACTAGTGGCGGGCGATGAGCAGTTCTTC. It encodes CASNSGLVAGDEQFF.

The V gene is TRBV6-2 or TRBV6-3, the J gene TRBJ1-5; D call uncertain. The CDR3 is made up of 17 amino acids. The germline V and J ends were trimmed by 6 bases and 1 base, with 19 bases remaining between them. Germline loops: CDR1 MNHEY, CDR2 SVGEGT. This CDR3 reads CASSDPLRQRSNQPQHF. In nucleotides, the CDR3 is TGTGCCAGCAGCGACCCCTTGAGGCAGAGAAGCAATCAGCCCCAGCATTTT.

This clone was detected only once. The rearrangement joins TRBV2 to TRBJ2-7, with TRBD1 matching over 8 bases. The CDR3 has 13 residues. Germline V gene lookup returns CDR1 SNHLY and CDR2 FYNNEI. The V gene end was trimmed by 5 bases and the J gene end by 2 bases; junction bases not matched to a gene: 2. The CDR3 loop is CASSQDRAYEQYF. Here the CDR3 DNA reads TGTGCCAGCAGTCAGGACAGGGCCTACGAGCAGTACTTC.

As to this clone: At one end, the junction sequence differs from germline, possibly due to a read error. This chain links TRBV7-7 with TRBJ2-1, with 9 bases that match TRBD1. The CDR3 is 15 amino acids. Germline lookup yields CDR1 SSHAT and CDR2 FNYEAQ (reference sequence). CDR3 sequence: CASSYGTGSGNEQFF. CDR3 nucleotides: TGTGCTAGCAGCTACGGGACAGGGTCGGGCAATGAGCAGTTCTTC.

The chain links TRBV9 to TRBJ1-2; D gene uncertain. Germline assignment: CDR1 SGDLS and CDR2 YYNGEE. V lost 4 bases and J lost 2, with 12 bases in between. The CDR3 totals 14 residues. The CDR3 loop is CASSTQSSNYGYTF. CDR3 coding DNA: TGTGCCAGCAGCACACAGAGCAGCAACTATGGCTACACCTTC. The full variable domain, its missing parts supplied by reference TRBV9 and TRBJ1-2, is DSGVTQTPKHLITATGQRVTLRCSPRSGDLSVYWYQQSLDQGLQFLIQYYNGEERAKGNILERFSAQQFPDLHSELNLSSLELGDSALYFCASSTQSSNYGYTFGSGTRLTVV.

The rearrangement uses TRBV27 and TRBJ1-2; D is possibly TRBD1 (6 bases). CDR1 and CDR2 from the germline V gene are MNHEY and SMNVEV (reference sequence). This CDR3 region has 18 residues. V was pared by 7 bases and J by 3 bases, with 27 bases between. The CDR3, as DNA: TGTGCCAGCACTACTCCTGACAAGGGGGGGGGCAAGGACTATGGCTACACCTTC. Protein product: CASTTPDKGGGKDYGYTF.

The chain recombines TRBV6-1 with TRBJ2-4; TRBD1 is a possible D gene (5 bases). CDR3 size: 17 residues. V was trimmed by 0 bases and J by 3 bases, leaving 15 bases between them. The germline gives CDR1 MNHNS, CDR2 SASEGT. This CDR3 reads CASSEALRAMVKNIQYF. The CDR3 region has the DNA TGTGCCAGCAGTGAAGCGCTCAGGGCGATGGTCAAAAACATTCAGTACTTC.